This TCR beta chain comes out of a study of blood T cell repertoires in COVID-19. Study context: The United States, Italy and Spain supplied acute and convalescent COVID-19 samples. PBMCs, B-cell-depleted T cells, or T cells provided the cDNA or gDNA that made up the material.

Source study methods: Estimation of nucleated cell counts relied on the amplification of reference gene primers. Data came from immunoSEQ multiplex PCR; TCRdb stores just in-frame clones and leaves some out. V and J calls and clone size are copied from that table; D and trimming were computed from the DNA. Of approximately 60,000 clones in the sample, more than 70% are singletons; the top ten hold roughly 6.7%. The sequence was collected from a man in his 60s with active or convalescent COVID-19. Sequencing input: peripheral blood.

CDR3 sequence (DNA): TGCACCAGCAGCCAAGATCCAGGGGGCTCCTACAATGAGCAGTTCTTC. As protein: CTSSQDPGGSYNEQFF. The V call is TRBV1, the J call TRBJ2-1; the table gives TRBD1 as D, unverified against the DNA. TRBV1 is labeled a pseudogene. This CDR3 is built from 16 residues.